The clone carrying this TCR beta chain has just a few counts. As yet, its antigen is unknown. The data belong to a study of CD8+CD57+ T cells in acquired aplastic anemia. The study, taken as a whole, reports: Between patients and controls, around 30 CD8+ CDR3 sequences were found in common.

The length of the CDR3 is 13 residues. V lost 4 bases and J 3 bases, leaving 7 bases between the germline ends. Germline V lookup: CDR1 DFQATT, CDR2 SNEGSKA (reference sequence). Genomic DNA templated the TCR beta VDJ and CDR3 profiling. TCRdb reanalysed the reads using MiXCR and keeps one entry per CDR3 protein. The sample shows 150,000 to 200,000 distinct CDR3 sequences, 50% to 75% of them seen only once. Input material: sorted CD4+, CD8+, or CD8+CD57+ T cells (not recorded which) from PBMCs. The chain couples TRBV20-1 to TRBJ2-6; D unclear. The clonotype comes from a human donor in good health. In DNA, the CDR3 is TGCAGTGCTAACCCGGTTGGGGCCAACGTCCTGACTTTC. Its translation is CSANPVGANVLTF.